The 15 T cell receptor beta chains given below trace back to one sample, sequenced in a study of shared clonotypes between healthy human individuals. Some clones are missing from TCRdb's copy, which holds only in-frame ones; the method was immunoSEQ multiplex PCR. The repertoire consists of some 2 million clones, with 85% to 95% occurring once and the leading ten covering 0.1% to 0.15%. Sequencing input: naive CD4+ T cells sorted from blood. Subset given: CD45RA+ positively selected. The receptors were sampled from a man younger than 35 in good health.

With regard to this clone: The identical CDR3 is also encoded by other nucleotide sequences in the sample. The gene calls are TRBV2 and TRBJ2-7; D ambiguous. The CDR3 is 11 residues long. V was pared by 3 bases and J by 3 bases, with 3 bases between. Germline lookup yields CDR1 SNHLY and CDR2 FYNNEI. The CDR3 DNA sequence: TGTGCCAGCAGTGACTACTACGAGCAGTACTTC. Protein: CASSDYYEQYF.

V usage is TRBV18 and J usage is TRBJ1-2; D is ambiguous. The CDR3 contains 15 residues. Germline CDR1 KGHSH, CDR2 LQKENI. Deletions cut 6 bases from V and 0 bases from J, with 14 bases between. CDR3 DNA sequence: TGTGCCAGCTCCCCGGAGATTAGAGCTAACTATGGCTACACCTTC. As protein: CASSPEIRANYGYTF.

The rearrangement links TRBV9 to TRBJ2-5; D perhaps matches TRBD2 (5 bases). Trimming cost V 0 bases and J 3 bases, with 9 bases left between them. CDR3 length: 14 amino acids. The germline CDR1 and CDR2 sequences are SGDLS and YYNGEE. In DNA form, the CDR3 reads TGTGCCAGCAGCGTAGACGGGAACAAAGAGACCCAGTACTTC. Protein sequence: CASSVDGNKETQYF.

This rearrangement joins TRBV10-3 to TRBJ2-7; TRBD1 aligns across 7 bases. V shed 10 bases and J 4 bases; nucleotides not matched to a gene: 7. Germline CDR1 reads ENHRY; CDR2 reads SYGVKD. The length of the CDR3 is 12 residues. CDR3 nucleotide sequence: TGTGCCACAGGGACAGCTTTTTACGAGCAGTACTTC. The encoded protein is CATGTAFYEQYF.

The chain combines TRBV7-9 with TRBJ2-3; no definite D call. With 6 bases removed from V and 2 bases from J, the gap between germline ends came to 15 bases. Germline V gene data show CDR1 as SEHNR and CDR2 as FQNEAQ (reference sequence). The CDR3 totals 15 residues. The CDR3 nucleotides are TGTGCCAGCAGACAAAGGATTCCATTCACAGATACGCAGTATTTT. Amino acids: CASRQRIPFTDTQYF.

This clone was found once. The gene calls are TRBV30 and TRBJ1-2; 9 bases match TRBD1. This CDR3 region has 16 residues. The germline V gene has CDR1 GTSNPN and CDR2 SVGIG (reference sequence). J gave up 3 bases and V 3 bases, and 11 bases lay outside the gene matches. As DNA, the CDR3 is TGTGCCTGGAGGGAGGACAGGGGAATGTGGGACTATGGCTACACCTTC. It encodes CAWREDRGMWDYGYTF.

This chain joins TRBV5-6 and TRBJ1-2; D call uncertain. From germline, CDR1 is SGHDT and CDR2 YYEEEE. The V end lost 0 bases, the J end lost 8 bases, and 8 bases lay between the germline ends. The CDR3 length is 12 residues. The CDR3 DNA is TGTGCCAGCAGCTTGGCCGTTGGAGGCTACACCTTC. This sequence encodes CASSLAVGGYTF.

This chain uses TRBV6-5 with TRBJ2-7; unclear D gene. V lost 9 bases to trimming and J lost 1 base, with 7 bases between them. Germline-derived CDR1 and CDR2 are MNHEY and SVGAGI. The CDR3 loop spans 11 amino acids. In DNA, the CDR3 is TGTGCCAGTCAAACTTCCTACGAGCAGTACTTC. It specifies CASQTSYEQYF.

The chain couples TRBV6-5 to TRBJ2-2; D call uncertain. V was pared by 4 bases and J by 0 bases, with 6 bases between. CDR1 MNHEY and CDR2 SVGAGI come from the germline V gene. CDR3 length equals 14 residues. The CDR3: CASSSGSNTGELFF. Written as DNA, the CDR3 is TGTGCCAGCAGTTCCGGGTCGAACACCGGGGAGCTGTTTTTT.

With respect to this clone: The same CDR3 is also encoded by other DNA sequences in this sample. The chain links TRBV27 to TRBJ2-1; 10 positions match TRBD1. Trimming removed 3 bases from V and 2 bases from J; junction bases left unmatched: 1. Germline CDR1 MNHEY, CDR2 SMNVEV (reference sequence). This CDR3 comprises 15 residues. CDR3 DNA sequence: TGTGCCAGCAGTTTCGGACAGGGGGCCTACAATGAGCAGTTCTTC. Translated: CASSFGQGAYNEQFF.

This chain uses TRBV10-2 with TRBJ2-1; 10 bases align to TRBD2. V lost 6 bases to trimming and J lost 0 bases; unmatched junction nucleotides: 2. CDR3 size: 15 residues. Germline V CDR1 and CDR2: WSHSY, SAAADI. CDR3 coding DNA: TGCGCCAGCAGGACTAGCGGGCGCTCCTACAATGAGCAGTTCTTC. Residues: CASRTSGRSYNEQFF.

This CDR3 is CASSAPNSGANVLTF. CDR3 nucleotide sequence: TGTGCCAGCAGTGCCCCGAACTCTGGGGCCAACGTCCTGACTTTC. The rearrangement joins TRBV25-1 to TRBJ2-6; no reliable D call. The germline CDR1 and CDR2 sequences are MGHDK and SYGVNS. This CDR3 spans 15 amino acids. The ends were cut back, 4 bases at V and 0 bases at J, with 7 bases in the middle.

This clone was seen more than once but under ten times. The V and J genes are TRBV5-1 and TRBJ1-6, with TRBD1 identical over 9 bases. The V and J ends lost 0 bases and 12 bases, in that order; junction bases with no gene match: 13. CDR3 length equals 17 residues. Germline V CDR1 and CDR2: SGHRS, YFSETQ. The CDR3 sequence is CASSLAQGADLIRPLHF. The CDR3 bases are TGCGCCAGCAGCTTGGCACAGGGGGCCGATTTAATTCGACCCCTCCACTTT.

J is TRBJ2-7 and V is TRBV27, with 11 bases lining up with TRBD1. Germline V gene data show CDR1 as MNHEY and CDR2 as SMNVEV (reference sequence). V dropped 2 bases and J dropped 0; count of bases not matched to a gene: 6. The CDR3 is 17 residues long. For the CDR3, the DNA is TGTGCCAGCAGTTTAAGGACAGGGGGCTGGGGCTCCTACGAGCAGTACTTC. It encodes CASSLRTGGWGSYEQYF.

J is TRBJ1-3 and V is TRBV4-1; the D gene is possibly TRBD1 (6 bases). The CDR3 sequence is 14 residues long. Germline values: CDR1 MGHRA, CDR2 YSYEKL. V shed 3 bases and J shed 3 bases, with 9 bases lying between them. DNA of the CDR3: TGCGCCAGCAGCCAGGACAGTATTGGAAACACCATATATTTT. Translation: CASSQDSIGNTIYF.